These 32 T cell receptor beta chains were sequenced from one sample in a study of T cells in Graves' hyperthyroidism and ophthalmopathy. TCR beta CDR3 sequences were amplified from RNA transcripts. The HTBI primer set drove a first-round RT-PCR of the TCR CDR3. TCRdb analysed the multiplex PCR reads with MiXCR anew, one entry per CDR3 protein. Here the sample spans a few hundred thousand distinct CDR3 sequences, approximately 14% being singletons. The sequencing sample was made of blood. Source of these receptors: a woman under 30 with Graves' hyperthyroidism.

This sequence joins TRBV4-3 and TRBJ2-7; unclear D gene. V shed 0 bases and J shed 3 bases, with 6 bases lying between them. Germline CDR1 LGHNA, CDR2 YSLEER. The CDR3 extends over 13 amino acids. The CDR3 is CASSQDQGYEQYF. CDR3 DNA: TGCGCCAGCAGCCAAGATCAAGGCTACGAGCAGTACTTC.

J is TRBJ2-7 and V is TRBV5-1, with 10 bases fitting TRBD2. In germline, CDR1 is SGHRS, CDR2 YFSETQ. This CDR3 region has 15 residues. Trimming cost V 5 bases and J 1 base; bases outside gene matches: 6. The CDR3 bases are TGCGCCAGCAGTCCAGCGGGAGGGCCGTCCTACGAGCAGTACTTC. Translation: CASSPAGGPSYEQYF.

Ten or more counts support this clonotype. The chain joins TRBV28 to TRBJ2-6; the match to TRBD1 covers 8 bases. After removal of 5 bases from V and 4 bases from J, the junction contained 7 bases not matched to a gene. The V gene's germline CDR1 is MDHEN and CDR2 SYDVKM. The CDR3 has 16 amino acids. DNA for the CDR3: TGTGCCAGCAGTCCCCCAGGGGGCGCGGGGGCCAACGTCCTGACTTTC. Protein sequence: CASSPPGGAGANVLTF.

This clonotype was picked up many times. The chain uses TRBV6-2 or TRBV6-3 and TRBJ2-7; 14 nucleotides match TRBD2. The V segment lost 5 bases and the J segment 5 bases; nucleotides outside the gene matches: 5. The CDR3 length is 15 residues. Germline assignment: CDR1 MNHEY and CDR2 SVGEGT. The CDR3 sequence: CASSRPGLAGDEQYF. The CDR3 coding sequence is TGTGCCAGCAGTCGCCCGGGACTAGCGGGAGACGAGCAGTACTTC.

The chain combines TRBV6-2 or TRBV6-3 with TRBJ2-7, with TRBD1 matching 12 bases. Per germline, CDR1 MNHEY and CDR2 SVGEGT. The V and J ends lost 0 bases and 8 bases, in that order; junction bases with no gene match: 5. CDR3 size: 15 residues. The CDR3 is CASSYSGQGARKQYF. CDR3 sequence (DNA): TGTGCCAGCAGTTACTCGGGACAGGGGGCCCGTAAGCAGTACTTC.

This clonotype has a count of ten or more. This chain uses TRBV28 with TRBJ1-2; 11 bases are a match to TRBD1. The germline gives CDR1 MDHEN, CDR2 SYDVKM. This CDR3 is built from 14 residues. The V gene end was trimmed by 8 bases and the J gene end by 6 bases; junction bases not matched to a gene: 8. The CDR3 protein is CASSSPGQGDGYTF. For the CDR3, the DNA is TGTGCCAGCTCCTCGCCGGGACAGGGGGATGGCTACACCTTC.

This clonotype has a count of ten or more. CDR3 coding DNA: TGCAGCGTCGGTTACTTAGGCATGGGCTATGGCTACACCTTC. It encodes CSVGYLGMGYGYTF. This chain connects TRBV29-1 to TRBJ1-2, with D hard to call. The V gene lost 6 bases and the J gene lost 4 bases, with 18 bases spanning the gap. This CDR3 has 14 residues. Germline V lookup: CDR1 SQVTM, CDR2 ANQGSEA. The complete variable domain, with remaining parts taken from reference TRBV29-1 and TRBJ1-2, reads SAVISQKPSRDICQRGTSLTIQCQVDSQVTMMFWYRQQPGQSLTLIATANQGSEATYESGFVIDKFPISRPNLTFSTLTVSNMSPEDSSIYLCSVGYLGMGYGYTFGSGTRLTVV.

At least ten counts were recorded for this clonotype. V usage is TRBV28 and J usage is TRBJ2-4; 10 bases match TRBD1. Germline V gives CDR1 MDHEN, CDR2 SYDVKM. V was clipped by 5 bases and J by 0 bases; unmatched bases: 7. CDR3 length equals 17 residues. The CDR3 spells CASSVPGQGLAKNIQYF. In nucleotides, the CDR3 is TGTGCCAGCAGTGTCCCGGGACAGGGGTTAGCCAAAAACATTCAGTACTTC.

This clonotype showed up just a few times. The chain couples TRBV5-1 to TRBJ2-7, with D maybe TRBD1 (5 bases). Trimming left V 3 bases short and J 2 bases short, with 21 bases between. CDR1 is SGHRS and CDR2 is YFSETQ in the germline V gene. The CDR3 is 17 residues long. The CDR3 coding sequence is TGCGCCAGCAGCTCCTCATGGGGCTCTTCCGAAACCTACGAGCAGTACTTC. Encoded protein: CASSSSWGSSETYEQYF. The full variable domain, in which reference TRBV5-1 and TRBJ2-7 provide the parts outside the CDR3, is KAGVTQTPRYLIKTRGQQVTLSCSPISGHRSVSWYQQTPGQGLQFLFEYFSETQRNKGNFPGRFSGRQFSNSRSEMNVSTLELGDSALYLCASSSSWGSSETYEQYFGPGTRLTVT.

The chain links TRBV2 to TRBJ2-2, with D unclear. The germline V and J ends were trimmed by 5 bases and 1 base, with 14 bases remaining between them. This CDR3 is 16 amino acids long. Germline values: CDR1 SNHLY, CDR2 FYNNEI. This chain's CDR3 is CASSFTVTLNTGELFF. In DNA, the CDR3 is TGTGCCAGCAGTTTTACCGTGACACTGAACACCGGGGAGCTGTTTTTT.

This clonotype has ten or more counts. The chain has TRBV7-9 and TRBJ2-3; 7 positions match TRBD1. The CDR3 has 19 amino acids. Trimming at V came to 1 base and at J to 2 bases, leaving 15 bases not matched to a gene. Germline values: CDR1 SEHNR, CDR2 FQNEAQ (reference sequence). The chain's CDR3 is CASSLVPIGPTGYTDTQYF. For the CDR3, the DNA is TGTGCCAGCAGCTTAGTCCCCATAGGGCCGACAGGGTACACAGATACGCAGTATTTT.

The chain couples TRBV11-3 to TRBJ2-1, with a weak D call TRBD1 (6 bases). Trimming shortened V by 5 bases and J by 3 bases, and 17 bases separated the two germline ends. The CDR3 runs 16 residues. The germline V gene has CDR1 SGHNT and CDR2 YENEEA. CDR3 sequence (DNA): TGTGCCAGCAGCGAAAGAGTGGGGGCCCTCTACAATGAGCAGTTCTTC. Translation: CASSERVGALYNEQFF.

This clonotype came up many times. The chain combines TRBV20-1 with TRBJ2-7, with 8 bases fitting TRBD2. The CDR3 consists of 16 residues. V was clipped by 3 bases and J by 0 bases; unmatched bases: 10. Looked up from germline, CDR1 is DFQATT and CDR2 is SNEGSKA (reference sequence). The CDR3 spells CSASPLAGRASYEQYF. The CDR3, as DNA: TGCAGTGCTAGTCCTCTAGCGGGCAGGGCCTCCTACGAGCAGTACTTC.

This clonotype showed up many times. The chain has TRBV13 and TRBJ1-1; D is undetermined. The germline V gene encodes CDR1 PRHDT and CDR2 FYEKMQ (reference sequence). Trimming cost V 3 bases and J 0 bases, with 8 bases left between them. The CDR3 covers 14 residues. The CDR3 region has the DNA TGTGCCAGCAGCTTTGGGGTACTGAACACTGAAGCTTTCTTT. Residues: CASSFGVLNTEAFF.

This clonotype was counted at least ten times. The CDR3 region is CSAPVPGLAVDTQYF. For the CDR3, the DNA is TGCAGTGCACCAGTCCCGGGACTAGCAGTAGATACGCAGTATTTT. V is TRBV20-1 and J is TRBJ2-3; 9 bases agree with TRBD2. V gave up 6 bases and J gave up 5 bases; unmatched junction bases: 12. The CDR3 is 15 residues long. Germline CDR1 is DFQATT and CDR2 is SNEGSKA (reference sequence).

The genes are TRBV6-5 and TRBJ2-3; 14 bases map to TRBD2. V gave up 0 bases and J gave up 0 bases; unmatched junction bases: 5. Germline values: CDR1 MNHEY, CDR2 SVGAGI. The length of the CDR3 is 19 residues. CDR3 region: CASSYSFGTSGSSTDTQYF. The CDR3 coding sequence is TGTGCCAGCAGTTACTCGTTCGGGACTAGCGGGAGTAGCACAGATACGCAGTATTTT.

This clonotype showed up many times. The chain joins TRBV19 to TRBJ2-1; 7 positions match TRBD2. CDR3 length: 17 residues. Germline-derived CDR1 and CDR2 are LNHDA and SQIVND (reference sequence). J was trimmed by 5 bases and V by 11 bases; bases with no gene match: 21. The CDR3 DNA sequence: TGTGCCTGGTCCTGTCCCCCCGCGGGAGTCGTAAACAATGAGCAGTTCTTC. Protein sequence: CAWSCPPAGVVNNEQFF.

The CDR3 nucleotides are TGTGCCAGTAGTACCCTGACAGGGAACGAGCAGTACTTC. It translates to CASSTLTGNEQYF. The J gene is TRBJ2-7, the V gene TRBV19; 7 bases match TRBD1. J was trimmed by 5 bases and V by 4 bases; bases with no gene match: 5. Per the germline V gene, CDR1 is LNHDA and CDR2 is SQIVND (reference sequence). The CDR3 is 13 amino acids.

The chain has TRBV29-1 and TRBJ1-2; 8 positions agree with TRBD1. Germline V gene lookup returns CDR1 SQVTM and CDR2 ANQGSEA. The junction had 9 bases not matched to a gene; V was cut back by 5 bases and J by 4 bases. The CDR3 sequence is 14 residues long. CDR3 sequence: CSVSQTGVGYGYTF. In nucleotides, the CDR3 is TGCAGCGTTTCCCAGACAGGGGTGGGCTATGGCTACACCTTC.

This clonotype came up a few times. The chain couples TRBV7-2 to TRBJ1-1; D uncertain. CDR3 length equals 16 residues. V gave up 0 bases and J gave up 0 bases, with 11 bases separating them. Per the germline V gene, CDR1 is SGHTA and CDR2 is FQGNSA. This chain's CDR3 is CASSLAFTKMNTEAFF. The CDR3 nucleotides are TGTGCCAGCAGCTTAGCGTTTACAAAGATGAACACTGAAGCTTTCTTT.

V is TRBV7-2 and J is TRBJ1-5, with a possible D match to TRBD1 (5 bases). The germline V gene encodes CDR1 SGHTA and CDR2 FQGNSA. Trimming left V 1 base short and J 4 bases short, with 8 bases between. The CDR3 runs 14 residues. The CDR3 DNA reads TGTGCCAGCAGCTTAGGACAGAAGAATCAGCCCCAGCATTTT. Translation: CASSLGQKNQPQHF. The whole variable domain, remainder taken from reference TRBV7-2 and TRBJ1-5, is GAGVSQSPSNKVTEKGKDVELRCDPISGHTALYWYRQSLGQGLEFLIYFQGNSAPDKSGLPSDRFSAERTGGSVSTLTIQRTQQEDSAVYLCASSLGQKNQPQHFGDGTRLSIL.

In its sample, this clonotype was seen a few times. V is TRBV12-3 or TRBV12-4 and J is TRBJ2-7; the D is unclear. The ends were cut back, 1 base at V and 5 bases at J, with 12 bases in the middle. The length of the CDR3 is 14 residues. This chain's CDR3 is CASSLEGLMDEQYF. DNA of the CDR3: TGTGCCAGCAGTTTAGAGGGTCTCATGGACGAGCAGTACTTC.

This clonotype was recorded at least ten times. The J gene is TRBJ2-7, the V gene TRBV18; possibly TRBD2 for D (6 bases). V dropped 5 bases and J dropped 4 bases, with 15 bases sitting between them. This CDR3 is 14 amino acids long. Germline V gene sequence: CDR1 KGHSH, CDR2 LQKENI. The CDR3 sequence: CASSSAGTQYEQYF. CDR3 nucleotides: TGTGCCAGCTCATCCGCGGGGACCCAATACGAGCAGTACTTC.

The genes are TRBV5-1 and TRBJ2-3; TRBD1 matches 9 bases. V was clipped by 2 bases and J by 5 bases; unmatched bases: 6. Germline lookup yields CDR1 SGHRS and CDR2 YFSETQ. This CDR3 region has 15 residues. The CDR3 DNA follows: TGCGCCAGCAGCTTTGGACAGGGGAGGGGAGATACGCAGTATTTT. Its translation: CASSFGQGRGDTQYF.

Comments on this clonotype: A read error may account for a junction end that differs from germline. The chain is built from TRBV11-1 and TRBJ2-1; TRBD2 agrees at 15 bases. CDR1 SGHAT and CDR2 FQDESV come from the germline V gene (reference sequence). The CDR3 runs to 19 residues. The CDR3 DNA is TGTGCCAGCAGCATAACCCTCGGACTAGCGGGAGGGCCGGGTAATGAGCAGCTCTTC. It is translated as CASSITLGLAGGPGNEQLF.

The chain couples TRBV5-6 to TRBJ1-4; D is unclear. V lost 3 bases and J lost 6, with 12 bases in between. The CDR3 totals 14 residues. Germline loops: CDR1 SGHDT, CDR2 YYEEEE. The CDR3 coding sequence is TGTGCCAGCAGCTCCGGGGTAGCGTATGAAAAACTGTTTTTT. Translated, it gives CASSSGVAYEKLFF.

This clonotype has at least ten counts. This chain joins TRBV6-1 and TRBJ2-7; the match to TRBD1 covers 12 bases. Per germline, CDR1 MNHNS and CDR2 SASEGT. The CDR3 is 17 amino acids. V lost 4 bases to trimming and J lost 3 bases; unmatched junction nucleotides: 10. CDR3 sequence: CASSVTPRDRGLYEQYF. CDR3 DNA: TGTGCCAGCAGTGTCACCCCCCGGGACAGGGGGCTCTACGAGCAGTACTTC.

The sample holds many counts of this clonotype. The chain has TRBV2 and TRBJ2-7; 8 bases are a match to TRBD2. The V and J ends lost 4 bases and 4 bases, in that order; junction bases with no gene match: 12. The CDR3 length is 16 residues. The germline CDR1 and CDR2 sequences are SNHLY and FYNNEI. This CDR3 reads CASSGGGQTIIYEQYF. DNA for the CDR3: TGTGCCAGCAGTGGCGGGGGGCAGACTATTATTTACGAGCAGTACTTC.

In this sample, this clonotype turned up a few times. V gene TRBV7-9 combines with J gene TRBJ2-2, with TRBD2 matching 8 bases. The CDR3 has 15 amino acids. The ends lost 10 bases at V and 1 base at J; junction bases unmatched: 8. Germline V gene lookup returns CDR1 SEHNR and CDR2 FQNEAQ (reference sequence). The CDR3 region has the DNA TGTGCCAACATCCGGGAGGGCCAGAACACCGGGGAGCTGTTTTTT. Translated: CANIREGQNTGELFF.

This clonotype occurred many times. This chain uses TRBV11-1 with TRBJ2-7; TRBD2 agrees at 10 bases. The junction had 9 bases not matched to a gene; V was cut back by 5 bases and J by 2 bases. Germline CDR1 reads SGHAT; CDR2 reads FQDESV (reference sequence). The CDR3 runs to 16 residues. The CDR3 here is CASSSQAGGPTYEQYF. The DNA of the CDR3 is TGTGCCAGCAGCAGCCAAGCGGGAGGGCCAACCTACGAGCAGTACTTC.

The chain employs TRBV7-2 and TRBJ2-7; D possibly corresponds to TRBD1 (6 bases). CDR3 length: 15 residues. Germline V gives CDR1 SGHTA, CDR2 FQGNSA. With 5 bases removed from V and 0 bases from J, the gap between germline ends came to 14 bases. In DNA, the CDR3 is TGTGCCAGCAGCCGTCAGACAGGCCCCTCCTACGAGCAGTACTTC. This gives the protein CASSRQTGPSYEQYF.

The sample holds many counts of this clonotype. This chain joins TRBV5-8 and TRBJ2-1; D ambiguous. The CDR3 is made up of 17 amino acids. V lost 3 bases and J 0 bases, leaving 16 bases between the germline ends. Germline-derived CDR1 and CDR2 are SGHTS and YDEGEE. The CDR3 DNA is TGTGCCAGCAGCTCCGCATGGCAGCGAAGCTCCTACAATGAGCAGTTCTTC. Its protein product is CASSSAWQRSSYNEQFF.